This T cell receptor (beta chain) was recorded in a study of blood T cell repertoires in COVID-19. For the study at large: Samples taken during acute and convalescent COVID-19 were collected in the United States, Italy and Spain. T cells, B-cell-depleted T cells, or PBMCs provided the cDNA or gDNA that served as material.

In the source study's methods: Reference gene primer amplification in the assay estimated nucleated cell counts. Measured with immunoSEQ multiplex PCR; TCRdb has only the in-frame clones, and not every one. The D gene and trimming were derived from the DNA, and the V and J assignments and clone size from that table. Here the sample spans 150,000 to 180,000 clones, over 60% being singletons. Germline V gives CDR1 MNHEY, CDR2 SVGAGI. This CDR3 has 14 amino acids. J gave up 7 bases and V 3 bases, and 3 bases lay outside the gene matches. This chain uses TRBV6-5 with TRBJ2-1; 10 positions agree with TRBD1. The sequence derives from a woman aged 80 or older with acute or convalescent COVID-19. The sequencing sample was made of peripheral blood. CDR3 bases: TGTGCCAGCAGTTATCAGGACAGGGGGAATGAGCAGTTCTTC. It yields the protein CASSYQDRGNEQFF.